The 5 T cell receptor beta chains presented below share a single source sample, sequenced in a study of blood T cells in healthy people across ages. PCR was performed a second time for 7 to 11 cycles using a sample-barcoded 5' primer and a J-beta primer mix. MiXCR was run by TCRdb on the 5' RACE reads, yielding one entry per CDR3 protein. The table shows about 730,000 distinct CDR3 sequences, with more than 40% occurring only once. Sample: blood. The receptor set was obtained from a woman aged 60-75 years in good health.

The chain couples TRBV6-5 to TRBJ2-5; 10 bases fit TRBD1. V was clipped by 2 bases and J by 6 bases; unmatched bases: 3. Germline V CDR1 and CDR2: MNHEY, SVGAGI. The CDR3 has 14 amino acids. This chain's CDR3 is CASSYGQGVKTQYF. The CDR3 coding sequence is TGTGCCAGCAGTTACGGACAGGGGGTCAAGACCCAGTACTTC.

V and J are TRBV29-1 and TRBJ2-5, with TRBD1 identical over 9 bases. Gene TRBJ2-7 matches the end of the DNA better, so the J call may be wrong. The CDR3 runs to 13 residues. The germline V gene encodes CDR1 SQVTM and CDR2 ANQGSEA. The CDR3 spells CSVRPGQGYEQYF. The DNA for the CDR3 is TGCAGCGTCCGCCCGGGACAGGGTTACGAGCAGTACTTC.

CDR3 loop: CASSQESGRTVSGANVLTF. Here the CDR3 DNA reads TGCGCCAGCAGCCAAGAGAGCGGGCGCACCGTCTCTGGGGCCAACGTCCTGACTTTC. This chain links TRBV4-3 with TRBJ2-6, with TRBD2 as a possible D gene (6 bases). Germline V lookup: CDR1 LGHNA, CDR2 YSLEER. The CDR3 is 19 amino acids. Between the trimmed V and J ends, which lost 0 bases and 0 bases, there was a span of 15 bases.

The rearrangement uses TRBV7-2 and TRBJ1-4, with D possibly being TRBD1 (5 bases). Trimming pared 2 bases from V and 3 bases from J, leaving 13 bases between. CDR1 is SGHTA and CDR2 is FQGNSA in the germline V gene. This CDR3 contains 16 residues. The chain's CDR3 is CASSLRAGTPNEKLFF. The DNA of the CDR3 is TGTGCCAGCAGCTTAAGGGCCGGGACCCCTAATGAAAAACTGTTTTTT.

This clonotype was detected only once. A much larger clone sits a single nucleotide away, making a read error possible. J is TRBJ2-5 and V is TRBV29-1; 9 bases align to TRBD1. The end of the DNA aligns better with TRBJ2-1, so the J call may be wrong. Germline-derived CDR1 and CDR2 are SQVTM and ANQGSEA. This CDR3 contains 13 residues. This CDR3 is CSVTGGPQETQFF. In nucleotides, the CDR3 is TGCAGCGTGACAGGGGGACCTCAAGAGACCCAGTTCTTC.